Presented here are 30 T cell receptor beta chains from one specimen sequenced in a study of T-cell reconstitution after alpha-beta-depleted transplantation in children. The TCRbeta library was prepared with unique molecular identifiers. TCRdb re-called the PCR reads through MiXCR, storing one row per CDR3 protein. Here the sample spans 300,000 to 400,000 distinct CDR3 sequences, 13% being singletons. Material: PBMCs, obtained from the stem cell graft. These receptors were taken from a human donor who donated a stem cell graft to a child with Fanconi anemia.

This clonotype occurred a few times. The J gene is TRBJ2-5, the V gene TRBV28; TRBD2 aligns across 13 bases. Germline CDR1 is MDHEN and CDR2 is SYDVKM. The CDR3 contains 20 residues. V was clipped by 3 bases and J by 3 bases; unmatched bases: 16. The CDR3, as DNA: TGTGCCAGCAGTTTGGCTCCTCTAGTATCGGGGACTAGCGGGGAAGAGACCCAGTACTTC. Its translation is CASSLAPLVSGTSGEETQYF.

This clonotype has more than one count but fewer than ten. The J gene is TRBJ2-1, the V gene TRBV24-1; 7 bases fit TRBD1. V shed 5 bases, J shed 2 bases, and the junction held 5 bases outside the gene matches. The CDR3 is 15 residues long. CDR1 and CDR2 from the germline V gene are KGHDR and SFDVKD. In DNA form, the CDR3 reads TGTGCCACCAGTGCAGGGACAGCCCCCTACAATGAGCAGTTCTTC. As protein: CATSAGTAPYNEQFF.

At least ten counts were recorded for this clonotype. The genes are TRBV28 and TRBJ1-2, with a tentative D call TRBD1 (6 bases). Trimming pared 9 bases from V and 1 base from J, leaving 24 bases between. CDR3 length: 17 amino acids. The germline V gene encodes CDR1 MDHEN and CDR2 SYDVKM. The CDR3 DNA follows: TGTGCCAGGGGATCAGGGGACCTGCACCCAATTAACTATGGCTACACCTTC. This sequence encodes CARGSGDLHPINYGYTF.

This clonotype has a handful of counts. The J gene is TRBJ2-5, the V gene TRBV24-1; tentatively, D is TRBD1 or TRBD2 (6 bases each). Germline-derived CDR1 and CDR2 are KGHDR and SFDVKD. V shed 5 bases and J shed 5 bases, with 17 bases lying between them. This CDR3 region has 15 residues. CDR3 nucleotides: TGTGCCACCAGTGGTGGGAGGACAGTCGGGGAGACCCAGTACTTC. This codes for CATSGGRTVGETQYF.

This clonotype was counted ten times or more. The chain couples TRBV7-9 to TRBJ2-1, with 8 nucleotides matching TRBD2. The V and J ends lost 5 bases and 4 bases, in that order; junction bases with no gene match: 10. CDR3 length: 16 amino acids. Germline V CDR1 and CDR2: SEHNR, FQNEAQ (reference sequence). CDR3: CASSPGPGREYNEQFF. CDR3 DNA sequence: TGTGCCAGCAGCCCAGGGCCCGGGAGGGAATACAATGAGCAGTTCTTC.

The J gene is TRBJ1-1, the V gene TRBV4-2; TRBD1 matches 7 bases. Germline values: CDR1 LGHNA, CDR2 YNFKEQ. The CDR3 extends over 15 amino acids. The trim removed 0 bases at V and 1 base at J, leaving 2 bases unmatched. The CDR3 protein is CASSQDGTANTEAFF. Here the CDR3 DNA reads TGTGCCAGCAGCCAAGATGGGACAGCGAACACTGAAGCTTTCTTT.

This clonotype was seen ten or more times. The V gene is TRBV11-2, the J gene TRBJ2-1; 7 bases agree with TRBD1. The CDR3 sequence is 16 residues long. CDR1 is SGHAT, CDR2 FQNNGV, per germline. The V segment lost 2 bases and the J segment 6 bases; nucleotides outside the gene matches: 10. CDR3 loop: CASSLRGPEFRNEQFF. Here the CDR3 DNA reads TGTGCCAGCAGCTTAAGGGGGCCAGAATTCCGCAATGAGCAGTTCTTC. The whole variable domain, filled in from reference TRBV11-2 and TRBJ2-1, reads EAGVAQSPRYKIIEKRQSVAFWCNPISGHATLYWYQQILGQGPKLLIQFQNNGVVDDSQLPKDRFSAERLKGVDSTLKIQPAKLEDSAVYLCASSLRGPEFRNEQFFGPGTRLTVL.

This clonotype was counted many times. The rearrangement uses TRBV4-2 and TRBJ2-7, with 11 bases matching TRBD2. This CDR3 has 15 residues. The V gene's germline CDR1 is LGHNA and CDR2 YNFKEQ. After removal of 4 bases from V and 3 bases from J, the junction contained 5 bases not matched to a gene. The CDR3 DNA is TGTGCCAGCAGCCCCCCGGGACTAGCGGTCTACGAGCAGTACTTC. Amino acids: CASSPPGLAVYEQYF.

The rearrangement links TRBV20-1 to TRBJ2-7; TRBD2 agrees at 14 bases. The CDR3 extends over 16 amino acids. The germline V gene encodes CDR1 DFQATT and CDR2 SNEGSKA (reference sequence). V was clipped by 4 bases and J by 2 bases; unmatched bases: 7. CDR3 DNA: TGCAGTGCTACGAAAAAGGGACTAGCGGGGGCCTACGAGCAGTACTTC. Translation: CSATKKGLAGAYEQYF.

The chain couples TRBV20-1 to TRBJ1-1; TRBD1 is a possible D gene (5 bases). This CDR3 is 15 amino acids long. Germline CDR1 and CDR2: DFQATT and SNEGSKA (reference sequence). Trimming left V 0 bases short and J 7 bases short, with 18 bases between. Written as DNA, the CDR3 is TGCAGTGCTAGAGATCTTGGTCCAAAAGGGGATGAAGCTTTCTTT. Amino acid sequence: CSARDLGPKGDEAFF.

This clonotype was counted ten times or more. The chain combines TRBV6-5 with TRBJ1-1, with TRBD1 matching 7 bases. CDR1 and CDR2 (germline): MNHEY, SVGAGI. The CDR3 covers 14 residues. Trimming removed 10 bases from V and 6 bases from J; junction bases left unmatched: 14. The CDR3 DNA reads TGTGCCACGCTCACAGGGGCTGGGCCCGCTGAAGCTTTCTTT. It is translated as CATLTGAGPAEAFF.

The chain recombines TRBV27 with TRBJ1-2; TRBD1 matches 7 bases. V was clipped by 3 bases and J by 3 bases; unmatched bases: 7. This CDR3 has 15 residues. Germline loops: CDR1 MNHEY, CDR2 SMNVEV (reference sequence). Here the CDR3 DNA reads TGTGCCAGCAGTTTCATCAACCAGGGGGACTATGGCTACACCTTC. Translation: CASSFINQGDYGYTF.

This chain connects TRBV7-8 to TRBJ2-2; a weak D match, TRBD1 (5 bases). The CDR3 is made up of 14 amino acids. The germline CDR1 and CDR2 sequences are SGHVS and FQNEAQ. Trimming took off 8 bases at V and 1 base at J, with 11 bases between the two ends. The CDR3 loop is CASGWGRNTGELFF. For the CDR3, the DNA is TGTGCCAGCGGATGGGGCCGGAACACCGGGGAGCTGTTTTTT. The whole variable domain, remainder taken from reference TRBV7-8 and TRBJ2-2, is GAGVSQSPRYKVAKRGQDVALRCDPISGHVSLFWYQQALGQGPEFLTYFQNEAQLDKSGLPSDRFFAERPEGSVSTLKIQRTQQEDSAVYLCASGWGRNTGELFFGEGSRLTVL.

The V gene is TRBV4-3, the J gene TRBJ1-4, with D maybe TRBD1 (5 bases). Deletions cut 4 bases from V and 8 bases from J, with 14 bases between. The CDR3 totals 14 residues. Germline-derived CDR1 and CDR2 are LGHNA and YSLEER. The CDR3 DNA reads as TGCGCCAGCAGCCGGGGGACGTCGGACGAAAAACTGTTTTTT. It codes for CASSRGTSDEKLFF.

This clonotype was seen repeatedly, ten times or more. The genes are TRBV12-3 or TRBV12-4 and TRBJ2-6; TRBD1 agrees at 7 bases. J was trimmed by 0 bases and V by 8 bases; bases with no gene match: 10. This CDR3 is 17 amino acids long. The CDR3 coding sequence is TGTGCCAGCGGGTCCAGACAGGGTCCCTCTGGGGCCAACGTCCTGACTTTC. It codes for CASGSRQGPSGANVLTF.

This chain joins TRBV6-2 or TRBV6-3 and TRBJ2-1; 11 bases agree with TRBD2. Germline loops: CDR1 MNHEY, CDR2 SVGEGT. Trimming removed 5 bases from V and 9 bases from J; junction bases left unmatched: 6. The CDR3 runs 14 residues. The CDR3 DNA reads TGTGCCAGCAGTCTTAGCGGGGGGGCGATTGAGCAGTTCTTC. Protein: CASSLSGGAIEQFF.

Ten or more counts support this clonotype. The chain employs TRBV12-3 or TRBV12-4 and TRBJ1-3; no definite D call. V lost 1 base and J lost 3, with 7 bases in between. The CDR3 contains 14 residues. The CDR3 DNA sequence: TGTGCCAGCAGTTTAGGAGTGGATGGAAACACCATATATTTT. Encoded protein: CASSLGVDGNTIYF.

Many counts were recorded for this clonotype. The chain carries TRBV28 and TRBJ2-1; possibly TRBD1 or TRBD2 for D (5 bases each). The CDR3 covers 16 residues. In germline, CDR1 is MDHEN, CDR2 SYDVKM. The ends were cut back, 5 bases at V and 1 base at J, with 15 bases in the middle. CDR3 nucleotide sequence: TGTGCCAGCAGTCAAATCGGGACGGCATCCTACAATGAGCAGTTCTTC. Its protein product is CASSQIGTASYNEQFF.

V usage is TRBV24-1 and J usage is TRBJ2-1, with TRBD2 as a possible D gene (6 bases). Germline V gene sequence: CDR1 KGHDR, CDR2 SFDVKD. The CDR3 length is 15 residues. V was clipped by 1 base and J by 8 bases, with 14 bases between them. The DNA for the CDR3 is TGTGCCACCAGTGATTTCCGGGACTCCTCCCATGAGCAGTTCTTC. It encodes CATSDFRDSSHEQFF.

This clonotype has at least ten counts. The junction does not match germline at one end; this may be a read error. This chain links TRBV5-1 with TRBJ1-5; 8 bases match TRBD1. The CDR3 loop spans 16 amino acids. Germline CDR1 reads SGHRS; CDR2 reads YFSETQ. The CDR3 DNA reads as TGCGCCAGCAGATTGGGAGAGGGGACAGGAAATCAGCCCCAGCATTTT. Amino acid sequence: CASRLGEGTGNQPQHF. The entire variable domain, with the rest obtained from reference TRBV5-1 and TRBJ1-5, is as follows: KAGVTQTPRYLIKTRGQQVTLSCSPISGHRSVSWYQQTPGQGLQFLFEYFSETQRNKGNFPGRFSGRQFSNSRSEMNVSTLELGDSALYLCASRLGEGTGNQPQHFGDGTRLSIL.

This clonotype was counted only a few times. The chain employs TRBV12-3 or TRBV12-4 and TRBJ1-1; TRBD1 might be the D (5 bases). With 7 bases removed from V and 6 bases from J, the gap between germline ends came to 12 bases. The CDR3 consists of 12 residues. CDR3 in DNA: TGTGCCAGCAAGGGACTTGTGGCTGAAGCTTTCTTT. Amino acid sequence: CASKGLVAEAFF.

V gene TRBV6-1 combines with J gene TRBJ1-5; D is ambiguous. The CDR3 has 13 amino acids. The germline gives CDR1 MNHNS, CDR2 SASEGT. V was shortened by 2 bases and J by 5 bases, with 7 bases between the two germline ends. The CDR3 DNA sequence: TGTGCCAGCAGTGAATCCGCGTATCAGCCCCAGCATTTT. Protein sequence: CASSESAYQPQHF.

In this sample, this clonotype turned up a few times. The CDR3 bases are TGCAGTGCCCATGGGAGGGGTACGTACAATGAGCAGTTCTTC. It specifies CSAHGRGTYNEQFF. V usage is TRBV20-1 and J usage is TRBJ2-1; 7 nucleotides line up with TRBD2. V was clipped by 6 bases and J by 4 bases; unmatched bases: 9. Germline CDR1 reads DFQATT; CDR2 reads SNEGSKA (reference sequence). The CDR3 is 14 residues long.

This clonotype was observed a few times. The chain recombines TRBV5-5 with TRBJ1-2; D is uncertain. Trimming left V 0 bases short and J 4 bases short, with 13 bases between. This CDR3 region has 15 residues. From germline, CDR1 is SGHKS and CDR2 YYEKEE (reference sequence). CDR3 amino acids: CASSLDSLASYGYTF. In nucleotides, the CDR3 is TGTGCCAGCAGCTTGGACAGTCTCGCGTCCTATGGCTACACCTTC.

This clonotype was seen only a few times. This chain links TRBV27 with TRBJ1-2, with no clear D. The ends were cut back, 7 bases at V and 4 bases at J, with 10 bases in the middle. Germline assignment: CDR1 MNHEY and CDR2 SMNVEV (reference sequence). The CDR3 contains 12 residues. The CDR3 here is CASTSGGYGYTF. CDR3 in DNA: TGTGCCAGCACTTCGGGAGGCTATGGCTACACCTTC.

The chain links TRBV2 to TRBJ2-1, with D perhaps given as TRBD1 or TRBD2 (6 bases each). Trimming took off 8 bases at V and 2 bases at J, with 25 bases between the two ends. CDR3 length: 18 amino acids. CDR1 is SNHLY, CDR2 FYNNEI, per germline. CDR3 amino acids: CASCLDTSLGGTYNEQFF. DNA for the CDR3: TGTGCCAGCTGTTTAGATACTAGTCTGGGGGGCACCTACAATGAGCAGTTCTTC.

There are many counts of this clonotype. The rearrangement joins TRBV18 to TRBJ2-5; 7 bases are shared with TRBD2. The J segment lost 2 bases and the V segment lost 8 bases, leaving 5 bases of the junction unmatched. The CDR3 has 13 amino acids. The germline V gene encodes CDR1 KGHSH and CDR2 LQKENI. The DNA for the CDR3 is TGTGCCAGCAGCCCGGGACTACAAGAGACCCAGTACTTC. This encodes CASSPGLQETQYF. The full variable domain, with the rest looked up from reference TRBV18 and TRBJ2-5, is NAGVMQNPRHLVRRRGQEARLRCSPMKGHSHVYWYRQLPEEGLKFMVYLQKENIIDESGMPKERFSAEFPKEGPSILRIQQVVRGDSAAYFCASSPGLQETQYFGPGTRLLVL.

This clonotype was counted between two and nine times. This chain uses TRBV28 with TRBJ1-6; TRBD1 is a possible D gene (6 bases). V lost 2 bases, J lost 10 bases, and 21 bases lay in between. This CDR3 spans 17 amino acids. The germline V gene has CDR1 MDHEN and CDR2 SYDVKM. The chain's CDR3 is CASSLKQGPAHRSPLHF. In DNA, the CDR3 is TGTGCCAGCAGTTTAAAACAGGGTCCGGCCCATCGGTCACCCCTCCACTTT.

The chain carries TRBV5-1 and TRBJ1-1; D unresolved. The CDR3 has 15 residues. Germline values: CDR1 SGHRS, CDR2 YFSETQ. V lost 2 bases to trimming and J lost 3 bases, with 14 bases between them. CDR3 in amino acids: CASSFQPGVHTEAFF. CDR3 DNA sequence: TGCGCCAGCAGCTTTCAACCCGGGGTGCACACTGAAGCTTTCTTT. Based on the CDR3 plus reference TRBV5-1 and TRBJ1-1, the full variable domain is KAGVTQTPRYLIKTRGQQVTLSCSPISGHRSVSWYQQTPGQGLQFLFEYFSETQRNKGNFPGRFSGRQFSNSRSEMNVSTLELGDSALYLCASSFQPGVHTEAFFGQGTRLTVV.

Only a few counts were recorded for this clonotype. The chain recombines TRBV5-1 with TRBJ2-7, with D perhaps being TRBD1 or TRBD2 (6 bases each). The CDR3 runs to 15 residues. V shed 4 bases and J shed 5 bases, with 19 bases lying between them. Germline CDR1 is SGHRS and CDR2 is YFSETQ. CDR3 residues: CASSVDGGSLDEQYF. Here the CDR3 DNA reads TGCGCCAGCAGCGTAGACGGGGGCTCCCTGGACGAGCAGTACTTC.